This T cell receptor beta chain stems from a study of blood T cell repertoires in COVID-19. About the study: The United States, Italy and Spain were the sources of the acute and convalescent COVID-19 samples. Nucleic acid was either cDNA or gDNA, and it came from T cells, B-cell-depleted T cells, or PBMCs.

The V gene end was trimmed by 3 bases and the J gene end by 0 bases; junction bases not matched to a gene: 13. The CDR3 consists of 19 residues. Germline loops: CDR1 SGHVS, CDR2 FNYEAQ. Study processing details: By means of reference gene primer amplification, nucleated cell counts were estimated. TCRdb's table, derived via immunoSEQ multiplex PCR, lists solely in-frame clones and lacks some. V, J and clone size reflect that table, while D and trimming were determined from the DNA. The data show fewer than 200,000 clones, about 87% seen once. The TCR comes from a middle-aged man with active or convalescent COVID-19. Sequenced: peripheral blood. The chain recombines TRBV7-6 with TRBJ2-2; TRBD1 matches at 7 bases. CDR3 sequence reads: CASSFPTPPGQSNTGELFF. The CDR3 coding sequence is TGTGCCAGCAGCTTTCCCACGCCCCCGGGACAGTCGAACACCGGGGAGCTGTTTTTT.